This T cell receptor (beta chain) was documented in a study of metastatic and nonmetastatic thyroid tumors. Study background: Across peripheral blood and tumor or nodule tissue samples taken from malignant and benign thyroid patients, the repertoires were compared with one another.

Findings of the study overall: In blood and tumor, TCR beta diversity was reportedly significantly higher in malignant thyroid tumors than in benign nodules.

Trimming pared 1 base from V and 1 base from J, leaving 5 bases between. The germline V gene encodes CDR1 SGHRS and CDR2 YFSETQ. This CDR3 comprises 13 residues. Treatment of any kind had been given to no patient before thyroid surgery. Authors' processing steps: A distant-metastasis classifier for papillary thyroid cancer was built using CDR3 differences across clinicopathological groups. TCRdb re-called clones via MiXCR from the PCR reads. Here the V and J calls rest on TCRdb's processing, not on the authors' analysis. The sample has fewer than 25,000 clones, just over 25% seen once. This clone was found many times. Its antigen is still unknown.

The chain has TRBV5-1 and TRBJ1-1; the D is unclear. What was sequenced was blood. This TCR came from a male donor with papillary thyroid cancer or a benign thyroid nodule (not recorded which). Some clones in this sample may be carry-over from other donors' samples. The CDR3 protein is CASSLRGNTEAFF. The CDR3 bases are TGCGCCAGCAGCTTGCGAGGGAACACTGAAGCTTTCTTT.